Below are 14 T cell receptor beta chains sequenced from a single sample in a study of type 1 regulatory T cells. These receptors' targets are unknown. In TCRdb, the reads were re-called with MiXCR into one record per CDR3 protein. The sample consists of roughly 46,000 distinct CDR3 sequences, 12% of them appearing once. Sequenced: cultured non-Tr1 T cells, either the whole culture or a sorted T cell fraction (not recorded which). These receptors came from a human donor in good health.

The chain is built from TRBV6-2 or TRBV6-3 and TRBJ2-2; a weak D match, TRBD1 (5 bases). The CDR3 is made up of 14 amino acids. V was clipped by 6 bases and J by 6 bases, with 14 bases between them. Per the germline V gene, CDR1 is MNHEY and CDR2 is SVGEGT. The CDR3 sequence is CASRFDLQAGELFF. CDR3 sequence (DNA): TGTGCCAGCAGGTTCGACTTACAGGCCGGGGAGCTGTTTTTT.

This clonotype was seen at least ten times. The chain links TRBV3-1 to TRBJ2-5; the match to TRBD1 covers 9 bases. The junction had 5 bases not matched to a gene; V was cut back by 2 bases and J by 4 bases. CDR3 length: 15 residues. Germline loops: CDR1 LGHDT, CDR2 YNNKEL (reference sequence). CDR3 loop: CASSQTGQGGETQYF. Here the CDR3 DNA reads TGTGCCAGCAGCCAAACGGGACAGGGAGGAGAGACCCAGTACTTC.

The table lists this clonotype with many counts. The rearrangement links TRBV3-1 to TRBJ2-7, with TRBD2 as a possible D gene (6 bases). This CDR3 region has 12 residues. CDR1 and CDR2 from the germline V gene are LGHDT and YNNKEL (reference sequence). The germline V and J ends were trimmed by 6 bases and 2 bases, with 8 bases remaining between them. The CDR3, as DNA: TGTGCCAGCAGGGGGGGAACCTACGAGCAGTACTTC. Protein sequence: CASRGGTYEQYF.

This clonotype is classed as medium-sized. The CDR3 bases are TGCGCCAGCAGCTTATCCTTCTCTGGAAACACCATATATTTT. Translation gives CASSLSFSGNTIYF. The chain uses TRBV5-1 and TRBJ1-3; D is uncertain. Between the trimmed V and J ends, which lost 2 bases and 0 bases, there was a span of 6 bases. The CDR3 runs to 14 residues. CDR1 is SGHRS, CDR2 YFSETQ, per germline.

Notes on this clonotype: Being one base from a much bigger clone, this may be a read error. This chain connects TRBV11-3 to TRBJ2-1, with 9 bases matching TRBD2. The V gene's germline CDR1 is SGHNT and CDR2 YENEEA. The CDR3 spans 15 residues. CDR3 coding DNA: TGTGCCGGCAGCTTAGAAGGCGGGAGGGACAATGAGCAGTTCTTC. Amino acid sequence: CAGSLEGGRDNEQFF.

For the CDR3, the DNA is TGCAGTGCTGGCGGACTTACTCCCTACGAGCAGTACTTC. Its translation is CSAGGLTPYEQYF. The V call is TRBV20-1, the J call TRBJ2-7; possibly TRBD2 for D (5 bases). Germline CDR1 DFQATT, CDR2 SNEGSKA (reference sequence). V was cut by 5 bases and J by 2 bases, with 13 bases left in between. The CDR3 has 13 residues.

This clonotype was observed at least ten times. V usage is TRBV6-5 and J usage is TRBJ2-3; no definite D call. The CDR3 runs to 15 residues. V was trimmed by 0 bases and J by 0 bases, leaving 7 bases between them. Germline CDR1 and CDR2: MNHEY and SVGAGI. The CDR3 protein is CASSYSWGSTDTQYF. The CDR3 DNA follows: TGTGCCAGCAGTTACTCCTGGGGAAGCACAGATACGCAGTATTTT.

This clonotype was picked up a small number of times. The chain links TRBV6-2 or TRBV6-3 to TRBJ2-3; D unresolved. This CDR3 has 15 amino acids. Germline assignment: CDR1 MNHEY and CDR2 SVGEGT. V was cut by 7 bases and J by 2 bases, with 16 bases left in between. The CDR3 nucleotides read TGTGCCAGCACCAACCCGGGCGAACTCACAGATACGCAGTATTTT. This translates into CASTNPGELTDTQYF.

This clonotype was observed many times. The chain has TRBV12-3 or TRBV12-4 and TRBJ1-3; tentatively, D is TRBD1 (5 bases). The V and J ends lost 6 bases and 4 bases respectively, with 16 bases between them. CDR3 length: 15 amino acids. The CDR3 DNA sequence: TGTGCCAGCAGCCGCGACAGTGCAGGCGGAAACACCATATATTTT. This sequence encodes CASSRDSAGGNTIYF.

This clonotype was counted many times. V is TRBV19 and J is TRBJ2-3; 7 bases fit TRBD2. Looked up from germline, CDR1 is LNHDA and CDR2 is SQIVND (reference sequence). This CDR3 has 13 residues. With V trimmed by 9 bases and J by 3 bases, 6 bases remained unmatched. CDR3 coding DNA: TGTGCCAGCCAGTTGGGAGGGACAGATACGCAGTATTTT. Its protein product is CASQLGGTDTQYF. The full variable domain, its missing parts supplied by reference TRBV19 and TRBJ2-3, is DGGITQSPKYLFRKEGQNVTLSCEQNLNHDAMYWYRQDPGQGLRLIYYSQIVNDFQKGDIAEGYSVSREKKESFPLTVTSAQKNPTAFYLCASQLGGTDTQYFGPGTRLTVL.

This sequence joins TRBV7-8 and TRBJ2-5; TRBD2 matches at 7 bases. The CDR3 is 15 amino acids. In germline, CDR1 is SGHVS, CDR2 FQNEAQ. V gave up 1 base and J gave up 5 bases; unmatched junction bases: 7. For the CDR3, the DNA is TGTGCCAGCAGCTTAGAAGGTAGCGGGTGGGAGACCCAGTACTTC. Amino acid sequence: CASSLEGSGWETQYF. Drawing the rest from reference TRBV7-8 and TRBJ2-5, the complete variable domain is GAGVSQSPRYKVAKRGQDVALRCDPISGHVSLFWYQQALGQGPEFLTYFQNEAQLDKSGLPSDRFFAERPEGSVSTLKIQRTQQEDSAVYLCASSLEGSGWETQYFGPGTRLLVL.

This clonotype was seen at least ten times. The chain joins TRBV5-1 to TRBJ2-1, with TRBD2 matching over 8 bases. The V and J ends lost 4 bases and 7 bases, in that order; junction bases with no gene match: 13. CDR1 and CDR2 from the germline V gene are SGHRS and YFSETQ. This CDR3 has 16 residues. DNA of the CDR3: TGCGCCAGCAGCGCTCTAGGCGGGAGGATAACAAATGAGCAGTTCTTC. Translated: CASSALGGRITNEQFF.

At least ten counts were recorded for this clonotype. This chain uses TRBV20-1 with TRBJ2-5, with 7 nucleotides matching TRBD2. Germline V gene sequence: CDR1 DFQATT, CDR2 SNEGSKA (reference sequence). The CDR3 covers 15 residues. Trimming cost V 4 bases and J 1 base; bases outside gene matches: 9. In DNA, the CDR3 is TGCAGTGCTAAATCGGCTTCTAGCGGCCAAGAGACCCAGTACTTC. It yields the protein CSAKSASSGQETQYF.

This clonotype showed up many times. This chain connects TRBV20-1 to TRBJ2-3; D gene unclear. The germline V gene encodes CDR1 DFQATT and CDR2 SNEGSKA (reference sequence). V was shortened by 6 bases and J by 6 bases, with 10 bases between the two germline ends. CDR3 length: 11 amino acids. The CDR3 here is CSAQSGDTQYF. The CDR3 coding sequence is TGCAGTGCCCAGAGTGGTGATACGCAGTATTTT.